This T cell receptor (beta chain) was recovered during a study of T cells in Graves' hyperthyroidism and ophthalmopathy (dated by TCRdb to between 2018 and 2020). For the study in its entirety: Peripheral blood samples were taken at the time of initial diagnosis, prior to any treatment. The paper reports TCR Vbeta CDR3 sequencing of some 140 peripheral blood samples: under 45 ophthalmopathy, approximately 74 hyperthyroidism and 17 progressor patients. Prospective prediction of ophthalmopathy was tested in an independent validation cohort consisting of 18 hyperthyroidism patients and approximately 16 patients who later progressed to ophthalmopathy. The roughly 100 discovery patients were randomly split 7:3 into training and test sets. After blood sampling, hyperthyroidism patients were treated with methimazole at a starting dose of 30 mg daily, and ophthalmopathy patients were treated with high-dose intravenous methylprednisolone. To identify TCR V-J signatures that set the groups apart, the researchers used a discovery cohort of more than 95 patients, made up of around 42 with Graves' ophthalmopathy and some 56 with stable Graves' hyperthyroidism. In about 6 Graves' hyperthyroidism patients, the study also compared T-cell repertoires from thyroid tissue with T-cell repertoires from blood.

Hyperthyroidism patients were newly diagnosed, with disease duration under 2 months, and aged 18 to 65 years. Any patient with an uncontrolled infection, another autoimmune disease, pregnancy or lactation was excluded. Diagnoses were established on the basis of clinical symptoms, serum thyroxine and TRAb, thyroid ultrasound, and orbital computed tomography. For progressor patients, blood was drawn at the first diagnosis of hyperthyroidism, before any ophthalmopathy symptoms had appeared. PBMCs were isolated from about 10 ml of fresh peripheral blood by Ficoll-Paque density gradient centrifugation. Progressor patients were defined as those initially diagnosed with Graves' hyperthyroidism in whom ophthalmopathy developed during follow-up. Total RNA was extracted with Trizol reagent, and quality was checked on an Agilent 2100 Bioanalyzer. Points on this clonotype: What antigen it recognizes has not been identified. No base quality values were provided; no much bigger clone lies one nucleotide off.

According to the germline V gene (reference sequence), CDR1 reads DFQATT and CDR2 reads SNEGSKA. The CDR3 has 15 amino acids, counting the end cysteine and phenylalanine. CDR3 DNA is the only sequence kept; it has 45 bases, read in frame from the first base. The V end loses 0 bases and the J end loses 2 bases, and a stretch of 12 bases separates them. TCR beta CDR3 regions were amplified from RNA transcripts. The first round of RT-PCR for the TCR CDR3 was performed with the HTBI primer set and the Qiagen OneStep RT-PCR kit. A second multiplex PCR round built the libraries, followed by size selection and purification. Paired-end sequencing of the libraries was performed with 100 bp reads on an Illumina HiSeq2000. Per the authors' processing: SOAPnuke was used to process the raw data, throwing out any read that contained adapters or uncalled bases, had a mean Phred below 15, or lacked an exact constant-primer or identifier match. COPE v1.2.5 was used to merge high-quality paired reads, and clonotypes were defined as unique nucleotide sequences. MiTCR v1.1 was used to align the clonotypes against IMGT TRBV, TRBD and TRBJ reference segments. Analysis was restricted to V-J combinations with a frequency above 0.0001, which covered roughly 99% of repertoires. A TCS score was defined as the ratio of F50 (clonal expansion) to E x V (chaos), with BLOSUM62-based TCRdist applied between CDR3 peptides within each V-J. Welch's t-statistics and random forest reduced 500 to 550 V-J features to roughly 13, which were used in a naive Bayes classifier (R e1071). The public reads were reanalyzed by TCRdb: fastp trimming at Q25, MiXCR alignment, in-frame beta chains only. Duplicate CDR3 protein sequences are folded into a single record with the most common DNA and genes. The V and J calls and clone size are TCRdb's, not the authors'. Counted in this sample were under 200,000 distinct CDR3 sequences; 8% to 9.5% of them appeared once. 22% of the sample comes from the top ten.

Points the paper makes about the study in general: In validation, the model predicted progression to ophthalmopathy a median of about 6.5 months before onset, with approximately 68% sensitivity and roughly 77% specificity. Most expanded thyroid clonotypes (frequency above 0.001) were also detected in blood, suggesting blood repertoires may reflect thyroid immune responses. Sample size was not statistically predetermined, and investigators were not blinded to group allocation. A model built on a 13 V-J signature distinguished ophthalmopathy from stable hyperthyroidism, reaching 87.88% sensitivity and 81.08% specificity in cross-validation and 80%/75% in testing.

The rearranged chain carries TRBV20-1 and TRBJ2-3; a weak D assignment points to TRBD2 (6 bases agree). The sequenced material came from blood. This receptor was taken from a woman aged 18-29 years with Graves' hyperthyroidism that later progressed to Graves' ophthalmopathy. The CDR3 in this case is CSARDNRRATDTQYF. At the DNA level, the sequence is TGCAGTGCTAGAGATAACCGGAGGGCCACAGATACGCAGTATTTT.